This T cell receptor beta chain was documented in a study of CD8+ T cells in alopecia areata. Background on the study: Grafted skin came from C3H/HeJ donors with spontaneous alopecia (about 6-12 months old) and was placed on approximately 7-10-week-old female C3H/HeJ mice. Study-wide findings and caveats: Sequenced scalp T cells also include alphabeta T cells resident in normal skin. In lesional scalp, particularly from alopecia totalis/universalis, clonality was higher than in normal scalp.

Only a few counts were recorded for this clone. Its antigen is unidentified. Mouse germline and gene names are used. The read ends 4 residues shy of where the CDR3 ends; the end is completed using the germline J gene. The V gene's germline CDR1 is NSHNY and CDR2 SYGAGN. The CDR3 is made up of 17 amino acids. Trimming took 0 bases from V and 0 from J, leaving 14 bases between them. cDNA reverse transcribed from extracted RNA served as the sequencing template. Profiled with immunoSEQ multiplex PCR; TCRdb holds only in-frame clones, not every one. The sample yields 90,000 to 130,000 clones, without any singletons.

The sequencing sample was made of lesional skin. The rearrangement links TRBV13-1 to TRBJ2-4; D is possibly TRBD2 (6 bases). The sequence derives from a C3H/HeJ mouse with alopecia areata. Mouse MHC haplotype: H2-k. CDR3 in amino acids: CASSDAAGGSSQNTLYF. Incomplete CDR3 DNA: TGTGCCAGCAGTGATGCAGCGGGGGGATCTAGTCAAAAC.